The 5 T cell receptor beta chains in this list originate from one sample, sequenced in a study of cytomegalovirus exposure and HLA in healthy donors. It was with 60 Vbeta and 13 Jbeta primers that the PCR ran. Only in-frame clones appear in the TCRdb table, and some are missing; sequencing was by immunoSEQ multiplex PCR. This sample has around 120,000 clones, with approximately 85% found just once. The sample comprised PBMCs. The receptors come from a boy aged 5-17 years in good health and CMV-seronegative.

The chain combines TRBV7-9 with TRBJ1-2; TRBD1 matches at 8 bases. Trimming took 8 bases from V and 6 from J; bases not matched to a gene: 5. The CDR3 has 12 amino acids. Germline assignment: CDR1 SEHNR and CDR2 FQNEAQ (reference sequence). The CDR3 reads CASGKTGDGYTF. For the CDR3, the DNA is TGTGCCAGCGGGAAGACAGGGGATGGCTACACCTTC.

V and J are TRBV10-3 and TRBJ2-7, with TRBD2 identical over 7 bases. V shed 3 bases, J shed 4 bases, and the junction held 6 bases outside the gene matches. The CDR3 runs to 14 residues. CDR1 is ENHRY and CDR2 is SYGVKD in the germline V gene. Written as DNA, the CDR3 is TGTGCCATCAGTGAACCCAGGGAGGGGTACGAGCAGTACTTC. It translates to CAISEPREGYEQYF.

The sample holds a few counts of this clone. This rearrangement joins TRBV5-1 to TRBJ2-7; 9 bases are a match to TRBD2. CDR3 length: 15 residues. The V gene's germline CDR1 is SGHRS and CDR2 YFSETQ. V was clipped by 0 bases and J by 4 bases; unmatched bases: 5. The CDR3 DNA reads TGCGCCAGCAGCTTGGATCCGGGACTAGCTTACGAGCAGTACTTC. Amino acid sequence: CASSLDPGLAYEQYF.

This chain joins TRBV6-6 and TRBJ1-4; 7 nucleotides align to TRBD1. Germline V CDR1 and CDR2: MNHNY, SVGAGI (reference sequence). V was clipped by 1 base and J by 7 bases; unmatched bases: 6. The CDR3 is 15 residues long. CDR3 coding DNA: TGTGCCAGCAGTTACTATGTGACAGGGACTGAAAAACTGTTTTTT. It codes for CASSYYVTGTEKLFF.

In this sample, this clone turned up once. CDR3 DNA: TGTGCCAGCAGCGCGCCGGGGGGGGCGGCTTCACCCCTCCACTTT. Encoded protein: CASSAPGGAASPLHF. The chain recombines TRBV9 with TRBJ1-6; D perhaps matches TRBD1 (6 bases). This CDR3 spans 15 amino acids. V gave up 3 bases and J gave up 9 bases, with 16 bases separating them. Germline values: CDR1 SGDLS, CDR2 YYNGEE.